These 20 T cell receptor beta chains share one sample of origin, sequenced in a study of blood T cell repertoires in COVID-19. TCRdb's copy holds only in-frame clones and misses some; the assay was immunoSEQ multiplex PCR. The data hold 95,000 to 100,000 clones, with around 94% observed a single time. Sequencing was carried out using peripheral blood. These receptors all stem from a man between 50 and 59 years old with active COVID-19.

The chain recombines TRBV7-9 with TRBJ1-2; D not certain. The V end was cut by 0 bases, the J end by 5 bases, with 13 bases between. CDR1 SEHNR and CDR2 FQNEAQ come from the germline V gene (reference sequence). CDR3 length: 15 amino acids. CDR3 nucleotide sequence: TGTGCCAGCAGCTTAGCCGGCTCCTCTAGATATGGCTACACCTTC. As protein: CASSLAGSSRYGYTF. Drawing the rest from reference TRBV7-9 and TRBJ1-2, the complete variable domain is DTGVSQNPRHKITKRGQNVTFRCDPISEHNRLYWYRQTLGQGPEFLTYFQNEAQLEKSRLLSDRFSAERPKGSFSTLEIQRTEQGDSAMYLCASSLAGSSRYGYTFGSGTRLTVV.

The chain joins TRBV20-1 to TRBJ2-5, with 11 bases aligning to TRBD2. CDR3 length: 14 residues. After removal of 3 bases from V and 5 bases from J, the junction contained 5 bases not matched to a gene. Germline V gene sequence: CDR1 DFQATT, CDR2 SNEGSKA (reference sequence). The CDR3 region is CSASLLAGVETQYF. The CDR3 coding sequence is TGCAGTGCTAGTCTACTAGCGGGAGTGGAGACCCAGTACTTC.

This clone was observed once. The chain employs TRBV3-1 (or the pseudogene TRBV3-2) and TRBJ1-6, with TRBD1 matching over 9 bases. Trimming at V came to 3 bases and at J to 7 bases, leaving 1 base not matched to a gene. This CDR3 has 14 amino acids. Germline V lookup: CDR1 LGHDT, CDR2 YNNKEL (reference sequence). The CDR3 sequence is CASSHGQGNSPLHF. CDR3 nucleotides: TGTGCCAGCAGCCACGGACAGGGGAATTCACCCCTCCACTTT.

The J gene is TRBJ2-1, the V gene TRBV7-8, with D uncertain. Germline CDR1 and CDR2: SGHVS and FQNEAQ. The V end lost 1 base, the J end lost 5 bases, and 6 bases lay between the germline ends. The CDR3 has 13 amino acids. As DNA, the CDR3 is TGTGCCAGCAGCTTAGAACTGAACAATGAGCAGTTCTTC. It encodes CASSLELNNEQFF.

The chain joins TRBV5-1 to TRBJ1-1; 9 bases are shared with TRBD1. J gave up 0 bases and V 0 bases, and 6 bases lay outside the gene matches. The V gene's germline CDR1 is SGHRS and CDR2 YFSETQ. The CDR3 is 17 residues long. This chain's CDR3 is CASSLAYRGRVNTEAFF. DNA for the CDR3: TGCGCCAGCAGCTTGGCTTACAGGGGGCGAGTGAACACTGAAGCTTTCTTT.

The V call is TRBV2, the J call TRBJ1-6; 7 nucleotides line up with TRBD1. V shed 5 bases and J 6 bases; nucleotides not matched to a gene: 4. Germline CDR1 SNHLY, CDR2 FYNNEI. The CDR3 length is 14 residues. CDR3 in amino acids: CASSRQGLNSPLHF. The CDR3 DNA reads as TGTGCCAGCAGTAGACAGGGCCTTAATTCACCCCTCCACTTT.

Only one count was recorded for this clone. V gene TRBV5-4 combines with J gene TRBJ1-2; the match to TRBD1 covers 8 bases. Per the germline V gene, CDR1 is SGHNT and CDR2 is YYREEE (reference sequence). The CDR3 loop spans 14 amino acids. The V segment lost 4 bases and the J segment 8 bases; nucleotides outside the gene matches: 10. The CDR3 loop is CASSPDRGMGGYTF. CDR3 DNA sequence: TGTGCCAGCAGCCCCGACAGGGGAATGGGAGGCTACACCTTC.

The V call is TRBV30, the J call TRBJ1-5, with unresolved D. Between the trimmed V and J ends, which lost 2 bases and 0 bases, there was a span of 11 bases. The CDR3 has 15 amino acids. CDR1 GTSNPN and CDR2 SVGIG come from the germline V gene (reference sequence). CDR3 nucleotide sequence: TGTGCCTGGAGTCCTCCCGGGTATAGCAATCAGCCCCAGCATTTT. It specifies CAWSPPGYSNQPQHF.

The chain couples TRBV28 to TRBJ2-1; TRBD2 is a possible D gene (5 bases). Per the germline V gene, CDR1 is MDHEN and CDR2 is SYDVKM. Trimming removed 6 bases at V and 12 bases at J, with 15 bases between. The CDR3 consists of 12 residues. CDR3 nucleotides: TGTGCCAGCAGCTCCCCGACGGACTGGCAGTTCTTC. Translated: CASSSPTDWQFF.

This rearrangement joins TRBV14 to TRBJ2-5; 11 nucleotides match TRBD2. This CDR3 is 17 amino acids long. Per germline, CDR1 SGHDN and CDR2 FVKESK. Trimming removed 4 bases from V and 0 bases from J; junction bases left unmatched: 7. Here the CDR3 reads CASSPGTSGTYQETQYF. The CDR3, as DNA: TGTGCCAGCAGCCCCGGGACTAGCGGAACGTACCAAGAGACCCAGTACTTC. The full variable domain, with the rest looked up from reference TRBV14 and TRBJ2-5, is EAGVTQFPSHSVIEKGQTVTLRCDPISGHDNLYWYRRVMGKEIKFLLHFVKESKQDESGMPNNRFLAERTGGTYSTLKVQPAELEDSGVYFCASSPGTSGTYQETQYFGPGTRLLVL.

The rearrangement uses TRBV7-9 and TRBJ2-2, with 9 bases lining up with TRBD2. This CDR3 region has 16 residues. Germline V gene sequence: CDR1 SEHNR, CDR2 FQNEAQ (reference sequence). J was trimmed by 0 bases and V by 4 bases; bases with no gene match: 3. The CDR3, as DNA: TGTGCCAGCAGCTCTGTAGCGGGGGCGAACACCGGGGAGCTGTTTTTT. Its translation is CASSSVAGANTGELFF.

The V call is TRBV12-3 or TRBV12-4, the J call TRBJ2-7; D unclear. V shed 3 bases and J shed 1 base, with 4 bases lying between them. The CDR3 has 12 amino acids. The CDR3 sequence is CASSLESYEQYF. In DNA, the CDR3 is TGTGCCAGCAGTTTGGAGTCCTACGAGCAGTACTTC.

The V and J genes are TRBV21-1 and TRBJ1-3; the table's D call TRBD1 went unverified against the DNA. TRBV21-1 is tagged as a pseudogene. This CDR3 has 14 amino acids. This chain's CDR3 is CASSTNPQGDTIYF. DNA for the CDR3: TGTGCCAGCAGCACAAACCCTCAGGGGGACACCATATATTTT.

This clone was found once. V gene TRBV18 combines with J gene TRBJ1-2; TRBD1 matches 9 bases. V shed 3 bases and J 3 bases; nucleotides not matched to a gene: 5. The CDR3 length is 15 residues. Germline V gives CDR1 KGHSH, CDR2 LQKENI. CDR3 sequence reads: CASSPGQGLDYGYTF. CDR3 sequence (DNA): TGTGCCAGCTCACCGGGACAGGGTTTGGACTATGGCTACACCTTC.

V is TRBV28 and J is TRBJ1-1; TRBD1 aligns across 10 bases. Germline V lookup: CDR1 MDHEN, CDR2 SYDVKM. The CDR3 has 13 residues. V shed 9 bases and J 6 bases; nucleotides not matched to a gene: 7. The CDR3 loop reads CASRTGGMAEAFF. CDR3 DNA: TGTGCCAGTCGGACAGGGGGGATGGCTGAAGCTTTCTTT.

This clone was counted a single time. The V call is TRBV6-6, the J call TRBJ2-7, with a weak D call TRBD2 (6 bases). From germline, CDR1 is MNHNY and CDR2 SVGAGI (reference sequence). The CDR3 totals 15 residues. Trimming pared 10 bases from V and 2 bases from J, leaving 21 bases between. The DNA for the CDR3 is TGTGCCACCCTACGGGGTAGCGGACTTGCCTACGAGCAGTACTTC. This translates into CATLRGSGLAYEQYF.

The CDR3 spells CASSLEGLRLSYEQYF. Written as DNA, the CDR3 is TGTGCCAGCAGCTTAGAGGGGCTTCGACTCTCCTACGAGCAGTACTTC. J is TRBJ2-7 and V is TRBV11-2; TRBD1 might be the D (5 bases). The germline V gene has CDR1 SGHAT and CDR2 FQNNGV. CDR3 length: 16 residues. Trimming pared 0 bases from V and 0 bases from J, leaving 12 bases between.

This clone was seen a few times. The chain carries TRBV5-5 and TRBJ1-1; possible D gene TRBD1, 5 bases. The CDR3 has 14 amino acids. Germline V gene sequence: CDR1 SGHKS, CDR2 YYEKEE (reference sequence). Trimming pared 1 base from V and 1 base from J, leaving 8 bases between. The CDR3 spells CASSLSQANTEAFF. The CDR3 DNA follows: TGTGCCAGCAGCTTGTCACAGGCGAACACTGAAGCTTTCTTT.

The V gene is TRBV3-1 (or the pseudogene TRBV3-2), the J gene TRBJ2-1, with 7 bases fitting TRBD2. This CDR3 comprises 15 residues. CDR1 and CDR2 from the germline V gene are LGHDT and YNNKEL (reference sequence). J gave up 0 bases and V 2 bases, and 1 base lay outside the gene matches. Written as DNA, the CDR3 is TGTGCCAGCAGCCAAACGGGGGGCTCCTACAATGAGCAGTTCTTC. It codes for CASSQTGGSYNEQFF.

This chain joins TRBV29-1 and TRBJ2-3; TRBD2 matches at 13 bases. The germline gives CDR1 SQVTM, CDR2 ANQGSEA. Losses at the gene ends were 1 base for V and 4 bases for J; bases not matched to a gene: 8. This CDR3 is built from 17 residues. This CDR3 is CSVEGLLLAGGPDTQYF. In nucleotides, the CDR3 is TGCAGCGTTGAAGGTCTACTACTAGCGGGAGGGCCAGATACGCAGTATTTT.